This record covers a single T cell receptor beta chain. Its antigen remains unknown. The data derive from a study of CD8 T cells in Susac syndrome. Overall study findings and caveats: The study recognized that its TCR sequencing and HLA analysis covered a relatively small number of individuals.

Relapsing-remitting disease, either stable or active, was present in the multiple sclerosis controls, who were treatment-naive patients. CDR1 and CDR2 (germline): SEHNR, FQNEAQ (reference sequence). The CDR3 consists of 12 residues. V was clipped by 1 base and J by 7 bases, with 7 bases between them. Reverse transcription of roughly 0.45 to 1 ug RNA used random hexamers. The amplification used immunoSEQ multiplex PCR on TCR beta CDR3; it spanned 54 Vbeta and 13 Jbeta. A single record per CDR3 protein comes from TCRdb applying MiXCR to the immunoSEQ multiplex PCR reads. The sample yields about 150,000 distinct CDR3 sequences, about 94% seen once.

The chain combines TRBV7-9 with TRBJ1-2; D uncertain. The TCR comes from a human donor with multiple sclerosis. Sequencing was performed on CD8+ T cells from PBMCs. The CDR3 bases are TGTGCCAGCAGCTTAGGTGACGGTGGCTACACCTTC. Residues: CASSLGDGGYTF. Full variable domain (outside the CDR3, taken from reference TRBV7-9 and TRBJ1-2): DTGVSQNPRHKITKRGQNVTFRCDPISEHNRLYWYRQTLGQGPEFLTYFQNEAQLEKSRLLSDRFSAERPKGSFSTLEIQRTEQGDSAMYLCASSLGDGGYTFGSGTRLTVV.